This T cell receptor beta chain emerged from a study of T cell repertoires in cytomegalovirus infection. About the research overall: Recently identified HLA-C-restricted CMV epitopes and well-studied HLA-B-restricted CMV epitopes were used by the study.

Study-level findings and limits: Clonotypes of TCR beta that were HLA-C-restricted and CMV-specific dominated the ex vivo response.

This CDR3 spans 14 amino acids. The junction had 3 bases not matched to a gene; V was cut back by 6 bases and J by 4 bases. Germline CDR1 reads MDHEN; CDR2 reads SYDVKM. This clonotype appeared a few times. Its cognate antigen is unknown. MiXCR, applied by TCRdb to the reads, yields one record per CDR3 protein. The sample has roughly 500,000 distinct CDR3 sequences; around 35% are singletons. The material was cultured PBMCs, obtained from culture after CMV antigen stimulation. This sequence originates from a human donor in good health (CMV status not recorded). Some clones in this sample may be carry-over from other donors' samples. The chain uses TRBV28 and TRBJ2-1; 10 nucleotides agree with TRBD2. Here the CDR3 reads CASRHSGRYNEQFF. The CDR3 DNA reads as TGTGCCAGCAGACATAGCGGGAGGTACAATGAGCAGTTCTTC.